The sample holds many counts of the clone carrying this TCR beta chain. The sample belongs to a study of regulatory T cells in long-lasting Graves disease. As for time point: newly diagnosed GD, antithyroid drugs for less than 3 months. The TCR library was made from RNA that had been extracted from PBMCs in TRIzol. From an endocrinology department in Xi'an, China, came the patients. Germline loops: CDR1 SGHVS, CDR2 FQNEAQ. The CDR3 totals 13 residues. V was pared by 6 bases and J by 6 bases, with 13 bases between. Arm-PCR with iRepertoire HTBI primers amplified the CDR3 regions for these TCR beta libraries. TCRdb itself ran the multiplex PCR reads through MiXCR, one entry per CDR3 protein. This sample has a few hundred thousand distinct CDR3 sequences, with 14% found just once. These data were also reused for a study on T cells in Graves' hyperthyroidism and ophthalmopathy.

The TCR comes from a woman in her forties or fifties with Graves disease. The gene calls are TRBV7-8 and TRBJ2-3, with a possible D match to TRBD2 (6 bases). Sequenced material: peripheral blood mononuclear cells (PBMCs), taken at new diagnosis, from a patient treated with antithyroid drugs. CDR3 in amino acids: CASSDGRRDTQYF. The CDR3 DNA follows: TGTGCCAGCAGTGACGGGAGAAGGGATACGCAGTATTTT.